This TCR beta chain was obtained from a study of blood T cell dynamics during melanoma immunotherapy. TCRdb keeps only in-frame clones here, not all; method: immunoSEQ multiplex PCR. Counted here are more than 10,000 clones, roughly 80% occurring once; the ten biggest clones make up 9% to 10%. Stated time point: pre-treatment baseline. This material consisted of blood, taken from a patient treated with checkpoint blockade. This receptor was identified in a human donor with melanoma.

The CDR3 sequence: CAISEVGLGDLAKNIQYF. The CDR3 DNA is TGTGCCATCAGTGAGGTAGGATTGGGAGACCTAGCCAAAAACATTCAGTACTTC. V is TRBV10-3 and J is TRBJ2-4; D possibly corresponds to TRBD2 (5 bases). This CDR3 region has 18 residues. Germline V gives CDR1 ENHRY, CDR2 SYGVKD. The V gene lost 2 bases and the J gene lost 0 bases, with 17 bases spanning the gap.